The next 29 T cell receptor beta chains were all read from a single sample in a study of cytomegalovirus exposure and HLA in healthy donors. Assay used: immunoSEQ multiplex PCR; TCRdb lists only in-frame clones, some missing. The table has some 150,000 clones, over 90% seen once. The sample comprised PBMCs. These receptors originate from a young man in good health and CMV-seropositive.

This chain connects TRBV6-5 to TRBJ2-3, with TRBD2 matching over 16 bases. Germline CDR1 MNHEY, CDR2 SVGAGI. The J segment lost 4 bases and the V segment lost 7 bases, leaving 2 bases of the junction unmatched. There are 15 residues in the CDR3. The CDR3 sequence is CASMGLAGGSDTQYF. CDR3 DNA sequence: TGTGCCAGCATGGGACTAGCGGGGGGGTCAGATACGCAGTATTTT.

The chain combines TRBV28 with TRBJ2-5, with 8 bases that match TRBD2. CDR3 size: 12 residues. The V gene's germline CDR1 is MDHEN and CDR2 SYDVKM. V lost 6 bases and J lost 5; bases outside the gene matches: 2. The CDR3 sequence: CASRTGGETQYF. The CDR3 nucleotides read TGTGCCAGCAGGACGGGGGGGGAGACCCAGTACTTC.

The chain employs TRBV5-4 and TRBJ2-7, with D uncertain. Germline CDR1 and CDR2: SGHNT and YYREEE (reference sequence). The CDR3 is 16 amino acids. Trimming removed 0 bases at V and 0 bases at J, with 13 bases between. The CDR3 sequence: CASSLAPAVSSYEQYF. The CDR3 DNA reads TGTGCCAGCAGCTTGGCGCCGGCGGTAAGCTCCTACGAGCAGTACTTC.

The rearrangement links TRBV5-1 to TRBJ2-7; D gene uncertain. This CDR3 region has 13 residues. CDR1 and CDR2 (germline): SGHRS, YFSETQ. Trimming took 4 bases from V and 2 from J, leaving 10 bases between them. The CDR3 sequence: CASSPSLTYEQYF. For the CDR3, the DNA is TGCGCCAGCAGCCCAAGCTTGACCTACGAGCAGTACTTC.

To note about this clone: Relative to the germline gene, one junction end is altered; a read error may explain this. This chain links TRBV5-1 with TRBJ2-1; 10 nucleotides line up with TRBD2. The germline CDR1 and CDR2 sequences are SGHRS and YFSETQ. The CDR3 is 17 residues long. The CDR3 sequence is CASSPRLAGSSNNEQFF. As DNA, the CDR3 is TGCGCCAGCAGCCCCCGACTAGCGGGTTCCTCCAACAATGAGCAGTTCTTC.

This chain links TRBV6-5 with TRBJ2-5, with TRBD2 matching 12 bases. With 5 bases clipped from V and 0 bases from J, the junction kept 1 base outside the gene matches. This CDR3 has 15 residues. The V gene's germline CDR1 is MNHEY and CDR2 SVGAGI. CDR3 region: CASSLAGGDQETQYF. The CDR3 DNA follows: TGTGCCAGCAGTCTAGCGGGAGGGGACCAAGAGACCCAGTACTTC.

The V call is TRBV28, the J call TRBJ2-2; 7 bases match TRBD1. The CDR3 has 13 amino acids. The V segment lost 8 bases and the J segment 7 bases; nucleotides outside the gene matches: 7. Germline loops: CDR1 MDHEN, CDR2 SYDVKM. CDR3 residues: CASGLRDSGELFF. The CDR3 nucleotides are TGTGCCAGCGGGTTACGGGACAGCGGGGAGCTGTTTTTT.

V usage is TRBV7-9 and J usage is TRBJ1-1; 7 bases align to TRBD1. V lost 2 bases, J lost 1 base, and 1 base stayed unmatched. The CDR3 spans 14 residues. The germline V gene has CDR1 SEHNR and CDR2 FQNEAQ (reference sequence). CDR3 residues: CASSLQGGNTEAFF. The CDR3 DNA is TGTGCCAGCAGCTTACAGGGGGGGAACACTGAAGCTTTCTTT.

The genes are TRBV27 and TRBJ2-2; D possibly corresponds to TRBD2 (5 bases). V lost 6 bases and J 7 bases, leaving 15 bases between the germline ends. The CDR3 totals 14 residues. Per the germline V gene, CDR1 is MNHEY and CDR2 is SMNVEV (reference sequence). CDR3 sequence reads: CASRRLSNGGELFF. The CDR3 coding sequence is TGTGCCAGCAGGAGACTATCTAACGGCGGGGAGCTGTTTTTT.

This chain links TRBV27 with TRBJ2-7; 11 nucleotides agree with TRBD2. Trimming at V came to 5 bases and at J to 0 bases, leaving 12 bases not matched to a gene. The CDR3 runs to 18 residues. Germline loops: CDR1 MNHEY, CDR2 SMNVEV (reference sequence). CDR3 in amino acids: CASSGTSGTSKSSYEQYF. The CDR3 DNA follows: TGTGCCAGCAGTGGGACTAGCGGTACTTCGAAGAGCTCCTACGAGCAGTACTTC.

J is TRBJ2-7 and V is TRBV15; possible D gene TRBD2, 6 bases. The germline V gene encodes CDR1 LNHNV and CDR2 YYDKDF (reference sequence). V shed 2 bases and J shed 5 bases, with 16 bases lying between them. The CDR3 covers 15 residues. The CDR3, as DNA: TGTGCCACCAGCAGATTACTCGGGAGTACGGACGAGCAGTACTTC. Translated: CATSRLLGSTDEQYF.

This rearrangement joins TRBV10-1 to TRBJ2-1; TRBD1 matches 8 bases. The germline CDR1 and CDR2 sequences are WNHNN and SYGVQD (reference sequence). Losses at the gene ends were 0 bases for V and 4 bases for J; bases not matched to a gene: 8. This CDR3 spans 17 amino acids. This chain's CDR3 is CASSESHPGQVYNEQFF. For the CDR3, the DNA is TGCGCCAGCAGTGAGTCCCACCCGGGACAGGTATACAATGAGCAGTTCTTC.

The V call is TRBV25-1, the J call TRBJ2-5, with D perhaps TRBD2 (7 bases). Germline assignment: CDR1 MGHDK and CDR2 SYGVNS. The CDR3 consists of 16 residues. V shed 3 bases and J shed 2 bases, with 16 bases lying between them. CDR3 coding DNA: TGTGCCAGCAGTGACAAGACAGGAGCGGGGCAAGAGACCCAGTACTTC. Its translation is CASSDKTGAGQETQYF.

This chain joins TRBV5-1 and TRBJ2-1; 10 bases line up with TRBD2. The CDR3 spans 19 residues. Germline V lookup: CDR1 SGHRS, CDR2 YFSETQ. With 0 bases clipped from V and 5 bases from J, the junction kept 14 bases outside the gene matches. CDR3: CASSLAQGGLAGEDNEQFF. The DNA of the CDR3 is TGCGCCAGCAGCTTGGCCCAGGGTGGCCTAGCGGGAGAGGACAATGAGCAGTTCTTC.

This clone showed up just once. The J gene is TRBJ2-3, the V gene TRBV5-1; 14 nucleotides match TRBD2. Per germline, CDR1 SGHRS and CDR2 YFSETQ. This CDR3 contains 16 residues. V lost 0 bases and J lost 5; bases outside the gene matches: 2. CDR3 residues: CASSLGGLAGEDTQYF. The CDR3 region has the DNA TGCGCCAGCAGCTTGGGGGGACTAGCGGGAGAAGATACGCAGTATTTT.

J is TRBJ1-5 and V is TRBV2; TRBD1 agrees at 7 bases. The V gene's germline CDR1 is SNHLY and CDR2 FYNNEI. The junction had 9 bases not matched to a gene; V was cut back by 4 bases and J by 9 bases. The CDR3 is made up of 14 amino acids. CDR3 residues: CASSVGQNTTPQHF. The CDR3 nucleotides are TGTGCCAGCAGTGTGGGACAGAACACTACGCCCCAGCATTTT.

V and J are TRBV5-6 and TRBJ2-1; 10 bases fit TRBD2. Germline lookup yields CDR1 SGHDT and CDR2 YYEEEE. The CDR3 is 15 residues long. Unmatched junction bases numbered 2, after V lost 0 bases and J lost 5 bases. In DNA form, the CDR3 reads TGTGCCAGCAGCTTGGCCGGACTAGCGGACAATGAGCAGTTCTTC. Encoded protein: CASSLAGLADNEQFF.

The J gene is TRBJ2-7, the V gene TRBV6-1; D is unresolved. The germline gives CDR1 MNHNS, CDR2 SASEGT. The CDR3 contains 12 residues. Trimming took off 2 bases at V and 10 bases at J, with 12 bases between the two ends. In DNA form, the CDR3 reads TGTGCCAGCAGTGAACTCGCCGGGTATCAGTACTTC. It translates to CASSELAGYQYF.

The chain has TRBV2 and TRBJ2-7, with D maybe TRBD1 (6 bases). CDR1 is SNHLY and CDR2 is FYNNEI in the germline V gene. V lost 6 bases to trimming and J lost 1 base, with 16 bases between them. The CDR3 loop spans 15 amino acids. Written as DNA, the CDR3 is TGTGCCAGCAGAAGAGGGGGATACGCTTCCTACGAGCAGTACTTC. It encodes CASRRGGYASYEQYF.

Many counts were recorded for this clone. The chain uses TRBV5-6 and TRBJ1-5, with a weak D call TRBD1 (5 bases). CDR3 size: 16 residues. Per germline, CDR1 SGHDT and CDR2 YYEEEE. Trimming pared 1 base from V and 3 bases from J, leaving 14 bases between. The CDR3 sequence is CASSLYTGIVNQPQHF. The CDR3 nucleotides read TGTGCCAGCAGCTTGTATACAGGAATAGTCAATCAGCCCCAGCATTTT. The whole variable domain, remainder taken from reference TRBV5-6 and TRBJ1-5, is DAGVTQSPTHLIKTRGQQVTLRCSPKSGHDTVSWYQQALGQGPQFIFQYYEEEERQRGNFPDRFSGHQFPNYSSELNVNALLLGDSALYLCASSLYTGIVNQPQHFGDGTRLSIL.

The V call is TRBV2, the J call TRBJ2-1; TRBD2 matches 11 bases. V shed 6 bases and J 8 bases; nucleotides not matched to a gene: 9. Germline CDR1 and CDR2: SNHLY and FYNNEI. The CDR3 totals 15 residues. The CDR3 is CASSALAGGWDEQFF. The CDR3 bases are TGTGCCAGCAGCGCCTTAGCGGGAGGGTGGGATGAGCAGTTCTTC.

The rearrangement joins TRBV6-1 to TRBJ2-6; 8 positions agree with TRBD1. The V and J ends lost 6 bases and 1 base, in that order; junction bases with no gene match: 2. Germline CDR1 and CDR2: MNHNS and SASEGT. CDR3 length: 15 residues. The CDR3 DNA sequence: TGTGCCAGCAGCAGGACAGGGTCTGGGGCCAACGTCCTGACTTTC. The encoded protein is CASSRTGSGANVLTF.

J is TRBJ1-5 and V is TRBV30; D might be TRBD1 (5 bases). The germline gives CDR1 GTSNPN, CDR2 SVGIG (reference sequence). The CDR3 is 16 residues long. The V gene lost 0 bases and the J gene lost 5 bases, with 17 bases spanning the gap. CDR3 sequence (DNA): TGTGCCTGGAGTGTGGCAGGGTTAAAGGGCTATCAGCCCCAGCATTTT. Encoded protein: CAWSVAGLKGYQPQHF.

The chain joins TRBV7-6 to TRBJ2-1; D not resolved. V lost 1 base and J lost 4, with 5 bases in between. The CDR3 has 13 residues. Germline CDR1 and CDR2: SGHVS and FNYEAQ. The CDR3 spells CASSLVPYNEQFF. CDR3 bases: TGTGCCAGCAGCTTAGTCCCGTACAATGAGCAGTTCTTC. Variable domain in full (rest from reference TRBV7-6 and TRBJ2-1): GAGVSQSPRYKVTKRGQDVALRCDPISGHVSLYWYRQALGQGPEFLTYFNYEAQQDKSGLPNDRFSAERPEGSISTLTIQRTEQRDSAMYRCASSLVPYNEQFFGPGTRLTVL.

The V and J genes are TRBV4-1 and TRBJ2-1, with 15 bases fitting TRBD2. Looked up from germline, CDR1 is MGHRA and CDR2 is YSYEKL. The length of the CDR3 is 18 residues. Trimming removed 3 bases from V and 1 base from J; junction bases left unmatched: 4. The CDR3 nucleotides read TGCGCCAGCAGCCACCCGGGACTAGCGGGAGGATCCTACAATGAGCAGTTCTTC. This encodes CASSHPGLAGGSYNEQFF.

CDR3 residues: CASISGGQGVQPQHF. The CDR3 coding sequence is TGTGCCAGCATTTCCGGGGGGCAGGGTGTCCAGCCCCAGCATTTT. The chain has TRBV28 and TRBJ1-5; tentative D call: TRBD1 (6 bases). Deletions cut 7 bases from V and 7 bases from J, with 20 bases between. Germline V lookup: CDR1 MDHEN, CDR2 SYDVKM. This CDR3 contains 15 residues.

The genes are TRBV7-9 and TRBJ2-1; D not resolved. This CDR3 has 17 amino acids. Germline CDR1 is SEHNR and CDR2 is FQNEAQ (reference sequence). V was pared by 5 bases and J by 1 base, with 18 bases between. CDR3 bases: TGTGCCAGCAGCCCTCTCGGTAGCTATGGGTCCTACAATGAGCAGTTCTTC. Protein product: CASSPLGSYGSYNEQFF.

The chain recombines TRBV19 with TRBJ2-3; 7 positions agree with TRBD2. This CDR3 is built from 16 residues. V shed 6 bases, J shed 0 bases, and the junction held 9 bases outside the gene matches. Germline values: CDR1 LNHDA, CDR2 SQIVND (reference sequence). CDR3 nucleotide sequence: TGTGCCAGTAGGGTGGGCGGGGGTGCTAGCACAGATACGCAGTATTTT. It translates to CASRVGGGASTDTQYF.

CDR3: CASKGKEHGYTF. CDR3 DNA: TGTGCCAGCAAGGGGAAAGAGCATGGCTACACCTTC. This rearrangement joins TRBV6-1 to TRBJ1-2, with a tentative D call TRBD1 (5 bases). The length of the CDR3 is 12 residues. Trimming left V 7 bases short and J 6 bases short, with 12 bases between. Germline V gene data show CDR1 as MNHNS and CDR2 as SASEGT.